The 25 T cell receptor beta chains listed next were all sequenced from one sample in a study of blood T cell repertoires in COVID-19. Sequencing was performed with immunoSEQ multiplex PCR; in TCRdb, only in-frame clones are kept and a portion is missing. The repertoire holds over 70,000 clones, with less than 95% as singletons. The sequenced sample was peripheral blood. Receptors were obtained from a man between 18 and 29 years old with COVID-19, enrolled during active disease.

The CDR3 here is CSASRAGQPQHF. CDR3 nucleotides: TGCAGTGCTAGTCGGGCGGGTCAGCCCCAGCATTTT. The chain carries TRBV20-1 and TRBJ1-5, with D unclear. CDR1 and CDR2 from the germline V gene are DFQATT and SNEGSKA (reference sequence). V lost 3 bases and J 6 bases, leaving 9 bases between the germline ends. This CDR3 comprises 12 residues.

V usage is TRBV6-5 and J usage is TRBJ2-2, with D possibly TRBD2 on 6 matching bases. CDR3 length equals 13 residues. Trimming removed 8 bases from V and 1 base from J, with 8 bases in between. CDR1 is MNHEY and CDR2 is SVGAGI in the germline V gene. Written as DNA, the CDR3 is TGTGCCAGCGCCGGGGGGAACACCGGGGAGCTGTTTTTT. It yields the protein CASAGGNTGELFF.

As for this clone: The junction shows a germline mismatch at one end, possibly a read error. This chain joins TRBV13 and TRBJ1-5; weak D call: TRBD1 (5 bases). The length of the CDR3 is 15 residues. CDR1 PRHDT and CDR2 FYEKMQ come from the germline V gene (reference sequence). The CDR3 DNA is TGTGCCAGCAGCCTAGGACTTGGAGGGGATCAGCCCCAGCATTTT. Translated, it gives CASSLGLGGDQPQHF.

The chain couples TRBV27 to TRBJ2-5; 7 positions match TRBD1. V lost 1 base to trimming and J lost 0 bases; unmatched junction nucleotides: 5. The CDR3 covers 16 residues. Per the germline V gene, CDR1 is MNHEY and CDR2 is SMNVEV (reference sequence). CDR3 protein: CASSLYATGNQETQYF. As DNA, the CDR3 is TGTGCCAGCAGTTTATACGCGACAGGGAACCAAGAGACCCAGTACTTC.

The chain has TRBV27 and TRBJ2-7, with D uncertain. The V gene lost 6 bases and the J gene lost 4 bases, with 10 bases spanning the gap. Per germline, CDR1 MNHEY and CDR2 SMNVEV (reference sequence). This CDR3 contains 12 residues. The CDR3 region is CASSANGYEQYF. CDR3 coding DNA: TGTGCCAGCAGCGCGAACGGGTACGAGCAGTACTTC.

The chain joins TRBV9 to TRBJ2-7; TRBD2 aligns across 8 bases. The ends lost 4 bases at V and 6 bases at J; junction bases unmatched: 3. Germline assignment: CDR1 SGDLS and CDR2 YYNGEE. This CDR3 region has 12 residues. The chain's CDR3 is CASSPGLGEQYF. The CDR3 DNA reads as TGTGCCAGCAGCCCGGGACTAGGCGAGCAGTACTTC.

This chain uses TRBV6-2 or TRBV6-3 with TRBJ1-2; D uncertain. This CDR3 spans 17 amino acids. Trimming took 0 bases from V and 8 from J, leaving 22 bases between them. CDR1 is MNHEY, CDR2 SVGEGT, per germline. The CDR3 DNA follows: TGTGCCAGCAGTTACTCGACTTCCCAGAAGCCTTTGTACGGCTACACCTTC. Translating it yields CASSYSTSQKPLYGYTF.

The V call is TRBV6-2 or TRBV6-3, the J call TRBJ2-2; 7 bases align to TRBD1. CDR1 is MNHEY, CDR2 SVGEGT, per germline. The CDR3 runs to 15 residues. J was trimmed by 9 bases and V by 0 bases; bases with no gene match: 7. CDR3: CASSYSRGRGRELFF. CDR3 bases: TGTGCCAGCAGTTACTCTAGGGGGCGAGGCCGGGAGCTGTTTTTT.

This chain uses TRBV27 with TRBJ2-7; 7 bases are a match to TRBD2. Germline V CDR1 and CDR2: MNHEY, SMNVEV (reference sequence). V was clipped by 3 bases and J by 2 bases; unmatched bases: 4. CDR3 size: 14 residues. The CDR3 here is CASSLGLPTYEQYF. In DNA, the CDR3 is TGTGCCAGCAGTTTGGGACTACCCACCTACGAGCAGTACTTC.

Only one count was recorded for this clone. V and J are TRBV11-2 and TRBJ2-7; 7 bases match TRBD2. The CDR3 is made up of 15 amino acids. From germline, CDR1 is SGHAT and CDR2 FQNNGV. Losses at the gene ends were 2 bases for V and 4 bases for J; bases not matched to a gene: 8. CDR3 sequence (DNA): TGTGCCAGCAGCTTACGGTCTAGCGGAGAGTACGAGCAGTACTTC. It encodes CASSLRSSGEYEQYF.

The chain couples TRBV21-1 to TRBJ1-4. TRBV21-1 is a pseudogene. The CDR3 consists of 15 residues. The CDR3 DNA sequence: TGTGCCAGCAGCAAAGAGGAGTTCCTCCCTAAAAAACTGCTTTTT. Amino acid sequence: CASSKEEFLPKKLLF.

The chain recombines TRBV4-1 with TRBJ2-7; TRBD2 matches at 7 bases. The germline V gene has CDR1 MGHRA and CDR2 YSYEKL. The CDR3 has 16 amino acids. V was pared by 4 bases and J by 5 bases, with 14 bases of the junction left unmatched. CDR3 bases: TGCGCCAGCAGCCCAAGACGGCGGGGGTTCAGCGACGAGCAGTACTTC. It codes for CASSPRRRGFSDEQYF.

This rearrangement joins TRBV13 to TRBJ2-1; 10 bases align to TRBD2. Germline trimming cut 3 bases from V and 2 bases from J; bases unmatched to any gene: 10. Germline V gives CDR1 PRHDT, CDR2 FYEKMQ (reference sequence). The CDR3 runs 18 residues. Written as DNA, the CDR3 is TGTGCCAGCAGCTTGCGCCCTCAACTAGCGGGAACCTACAATGAGCAGTTCTTC. This translates into CASSLRPQLAGTYNEQFF.

The chain joins TRBV28 to TRBJ2-1, with D possibly matching TRBD2 (6 bases). CDR1 is MDHEN and CDR2 is SYDVKM in the germline V gene. V dropped 5 bases and J dropped 0 bases, with 17 bases sitting between them. This CDR3 spans 17 amino acids. Here the CDR3 reads CASSPRWSGPSYNEQFF. For the CDR3, the DNA is TGTGCCAGCAGTCCCCGGTGGAGCGGGCCCTCCTACAATGAGCAGTTCTTC.

V usage is TRBV2 and J usage is TRBJ2-7, with 9 bases identical to TRBD1. The ends lost 7 bases at V and 2 bases at J; junction bases unmatched: 9. Germline assignment: CDR1 SNHLY and CDR2 FYNNEI. CDR3 length equals 15 residues. CDR3 residues: CASIKGTGKTYEQYF. DNA of the CDR3: TGTGCCAGCATTAAGGGGACAGGGAAGACCTACGAGCAGTACTTC.

The chain has TRBV4-3 and TRBJ2-1; TRBD2 is a possible D gene (7 bases). The CDR3 length is 18 residues. Germline CDR1 LGHNA, CDR2 YSLEER. V was cut by 2 bases and J by 6 bases, with 23 bases left in between. DNA for the CDR3: TGCGCCAGCAGCCAAACCACAAGGGCGGGGGCTCAAGGCAATGAGCAGTTCTTC. Translating it yields CASSQTTRAGAQGNEQFF.

This chain joins TRBV6-4 and TRBJ2-1, with TRBD2 matching 7 bases. Germline assignment: CDR1 MRHNA and CDR2 SNTAGT. There are 15 residues in the CDR3. Trimming removed 2 bases from V and 5 bases from J; junction bases left unmatched: 6. In DNA, the CDR3 is TGTGCCAGCAGTGACAGGTTAGCGGGTAACAATGAGCAGTTCTTC. Residues: CASSDRLAGNNEQFF.

The chain links TRBV5-6 to TRBJ1-1; 9 bases fit TRBD1. CDR1 and CDR2 from the germline V gene are SGHDT and YYEEEE. The CDR3 runs to 12 residues. The J segment lost 7 bases and the V segment lost 4 bases, leaving 2 bases of the junction unmatched. CDR3 sequence: CASSPTGGEAFF. The DNA for the CDR3 is TGTGCCAGCAGCCCGACAGGGGGTGAAGCTTTCTTT.

The chain links TRBV7-3 to TRBJ2-7; 9 bases are shared with TRBD1. V lost 4 bases, J lost 1 base, and 5 bases stayed unmatched. Germline CDR1 and CDR2: SGHTA and FQGTGA. This CDR3 contains 15 residues. CDR3 loop: CASSWGQGLSYEQYF. The CDR3, as DNA: TGTGCCAGCAGCTGGGGACAGGGCCTTTCCTACGAGCAGTACTTC.

This chain connects TRBV15 to TRBJ2-7; 14 bases fit TRBD2. The CDR3 extends over 15 amino acids. Germline V gene lookup returns CDR1 LNHNV and CDR2 YYDKDF (reference sequence). V lost 5 bases to trimming and J lost 4 bases; unmatched junction nucleotides: 4. The CDR3 loop reads CATSVGTSGSYEQYF. DNA of the CDR3: TGTGCCACCAGCGTTGGGACTAGCGGGAGTTACGAGCAGTACTTC.

The chain combines TRBV28 with TRBJ1-2; D uncertain. Per germline, CDR1 MDHEN and CDR2 SYDVKM. This CDR3 comprises 14 residues. The ends were cut back, 4 bases at V and 2 bases at J, with 11 bases in the middle. The CDR3, as DNA: TGTGCCAGCAGTTCTTCACCCCTAAACTATGGCTACACCTTC. Translated: CASSSSPLNYGYTF.

Ten or more counts support this clone. The rearrangement uses TRBV4-3 and TRBJ2-5; D gene ambiguous. V lost 1 base to trimming and J lost 4 bases, with 7 bases between them. Germline V gene data show CDR1 as LGHNA and CDR2 as YSLEER. The CDR3 loop spans 13 amino acids. Here the CDR3 DNA reads TGCGCCAGCAGCCAAGTCGGCGGAGAGACCCAGTACTTC. This codes for CASSQVGGETQYF.

The chain links TRBV3-1 (or the pseudogene TRBV3-2) to TRBJ2-1; the match to TRBD2 covers 10 bases. The V gene's germline CDR1 is LGHDT and CDR2 YNNKEL (reference sequence). CDR3 length: 12 amino acids. Trimming took 4 bases from V and 9 from J; bases not matched to a gene: 0. The CDR3 sequence: CASSPSGSEQFF. CDR3 nucleotide sequence: TGTGCCAGCAGCCCTAGCGGGAGTGAGCAGTTCTTC.

The rearrangement uses TRBV7-6 and TRBJ2-1, with D maybe TRBD2 (5 bases). Germline V lookup: CDR1 SGHVS, CDR2 FNYEAQ. V lost 5 bases and J lost 0, with 8 bases in between. The CDR3 is 14 amino acids. The CDR3 DNA is TGTGCCAGCAGCCTAGGGAGCTCCTACAATGAGCAGTTCTTC. Its protein is CASSLGSSYNEQFF.

V is TRBV6-5 and J is TRBJ1-1, with unresolved D. Germline V gene lookup returns CDR1 MNHEY and CDR2 SVGAGI. This CDR3 is built from 15 residues. Deletions cut 2 bases from V and 6 bases from J, with 16 bases between. CDR3 in DNA: TGTGCCAGCAGTTACACCGAATCACGAGCCGCTGAAGCTTTCTTT. This translates into CASSYTESRAAEAFF.